This passage covers 26 T cell receptor beta chains from one sample sequenced in a study of early T cells in non-severe SARS-CoV-2 infection. TCRdb recomputed calls from the 5' RACE reads with MiXCR, one row per CDR3 protein. The table lists 55,000 to 75,000 distinct CDR3 sequences, approximately 12% of them singletons. Sequences were obtained from whole blood. The receptors stem from an adult who was a healthcare worker with PCR-confirmed SARS-CoV-2 infection or an uninfected control (not recorded which).

The V gene is TRBV29-1, the J gene TRBJ2-3; TRBD2 matches at 7 bases. Germline CDR1 and CDR2: SQVTM and ANQGSEA. This CDR3 is 13 amino acids long. Trimming took 7 bases from V and 3 from J; bases not matched to a gene: 7. The CDR3 reads CSDGGSGTDTQYF. The CDR3 coding sequence is TGCAGCGATGGCGGGAGTGGAACAGATACGCAGTATTTT.

This clonotype was observed many times. This chain uses TRBV6-2 or TRBV6-3 with TRBJ2-2; no firm D call. Germline V gene lookup returns CDR1 MNHEY and CDR2 SVGEGT. Trimming left V 6 bases short and J 5 bases short, with 7 bases between. CDR3 length: 12 amino acids. The CDR3 region is CASRYGTGELFF. The CDR3 nucleotides read TGTGCCAGCAGATACGGAACCGGGGAGCTGTTTTTT.

The chain combines TRBV12-3 or TRBV12-4 with TRBJ2-2; D perhaps matches TRBD1 (6 bases). This CDR3 comprises 12 residues. V was cut by 4 bases and J by 11 bases, with 11 bases left in between. Written as DNA, the CDR3 is TGTGCCAGCAGTTCCAGGGGTCCTGAGCTGTTTTTT. Encoded protein: CASSSRGPELFF.

This clonotype showed up many times. The genes are TRBV7-8 and TRBJ1-3; possible D gene TRBD1, 5 bases. CDR3 length: 16 amino acids. Between the trimmed V and J ends, which lost 1 base and 0 bases, there was a span of 10 bases. Germline CDR1 and CDR2: SGHVS and FQNEAQ. For the CDR3, the DNA is TGTGCCAGCAGCTTAGTTCCAGGGAACTCTGGAAACACCATATATTTT. Protein: CASSLVPGNSGNTIYF.

There are many counts of this clonotype. Here the CDR3 reads CASSLDRTNEKLFF. Written as DNA, the CDR3 is TGTGCCAGCAGCTTAGACCGAACCAATGAAAAACTGTTTTTT. This chain joins TRBV5-6 and TRBJ1-4; D gene unclear. CDR1 SGHDT and CDR2 YYEEEE come from the germline V gene. V was trimmed by 2 bases and J by 5 bases, leaving 10 bases between them. The CDR3 is 14 amino acids.

This clonotype was seen repeatedly, ten times or more. This rearrangement joins TRBV28 to TRBJ2-2; the D gene is possibly TRBD2 (5 bases). Between the trimmed V and J ends, which lost 1 base and 4 bases, there was a span of 10 bases. The CDR3 has 15 residues. From germline, CDR1 is MDHEN and CDR2 SYDVKM. The CDR3, as DNA: TGTGCCAGCAGTTTATTCCAGCGGCCCACCGGGGAGCTGTTTTTT. It yields the protein CASSLFQRPTGELFF.

This clonotype was seen only a few times. CDR3 nucleotide sequence: TGTGCCAGCAGCGCTCTGGTCGGAGAGCAGTTCTTC. Translating it yields CASSALVGEQFF. J is TRBJ2-1 and V is TRBV28, with D hard to call. CDR3 length: 12 residues. Trimming cost V 6 bases and J 10 bases, with 13 bases left between them. Germline V CDR1 and CDR2: MDHEN, SYDVKM.

This clonotype was seen repeatedly, ten times or more. The chain links TRBV12-3 or TRBV12-4 to TRBJ1-6; unclear D gene. Trimming removed 5 bases from V and 9 bases from J, with 14 bases in between. CDR3 length: 14 amino acids. This CDR3 reads CASSIDHPGSPLHF. Here the CDR3 DNA reads TGTGCCAGCAGTATAGACCACCCAGGTTCACCCCTCCACTTT.

This clonotype was recorded at least ten times. This chain joins TRBV6-2 or TRBV6-3 and TRBJ2-3; TRBD2 agrees at 13 bases. Germline CDR1 MNHEY, CDR2 SVGEGT. CDR3 length: 14 residues. The ends lost 6 bases at V and 5 bases at J; junction bases unmatched: 2. CDR3 region: CASRGLAGEDTQYF. In nucleotides, the CDR3 is TGTGCCAGCAGAGGACTAGCGGGGGAAGATACGCAGTATTTT.

About this clonotype: One end of the junction does not line up with germline, which may come from a read error. CDR3 nucleotide sequence: TGCAATGCTCCCCCCGGGGGGGCCAACGTCCTGACTTTC. This sequence encodes CNAPPGGANVLTF. V and J are TRBV20-1 and TRBJ2-6; no definite D call. Germline CDR1 DFQATT, CDR2 SNEGSKA (reference sequence). The CDR3 has 13 residues.

There are many counts of this clonotype. V usage is TRBV28 and J usage is TRBJ2-7, with a weak D call TRBD1 (6 bases). Per the germline V gene, CDR1 is MDHEN and CDR2 is SYDVKM. With 8 bases removed from V and 7 bases from J, the gap between germline ends came to 15 bases. The length of the CDR3 is 12 residues. The CDR3 protein is CASGGSGLEQYF. The CDR3 DNA follows: TGTGCCAGCGGGGGCTCCGGGTTGGAGCAGTACTTC.

The chain is built from TRBV12-3 or TRBV12-4 and TRBJ2-7; D remains ambiguous. The CDR3 runs 13 residues. V was trimmed by 8 bases and J by 1 base, leaving 12 bases between them. In DNA form, the CDR3 reads TGTGCCAGCCGATACGTAGGGTCCTACGAGCAGTACTTC. This translates into CASRYVGSYEQYF.

This clonotype was counted only a few times. At one boundary the junction diverges from the germline segment, which might be a read error. This chain joins TRBV7-2 and TRBJ2-5; D perhaps matches TRBD2 (5 bases). The germline V gene encodes CDR1 SGHTA and CDR2 FQGNSA. CDR3 size: 13 residues. This chain's CDR3 is CVSSSEREETQYF. The CDR3 DNA reads TGTGTCAGCAGCTCAGAGAGGGAAGAGACCCAGTACTTC. Full variable domain (missing parts from reference TRBV7-2 and TRBJ2-5): GAGVSQSPSNKVTEKGKDVELRCDPISGHTALYWYRQSLGQGLEFLIYFQGNSAPDKSGLPSDRFSAERTGGSVSTLTIQRTQQEDSAVYLCVSSSEREETQYFGPGTRLLVL.

The chain is built from TRBV2 and TRBJ2-2, with D perhaps TRBD2 (6 bases). Trimming stripped 7 bases from V and 7 bases from J, with 16 bases between. The CDR3 consists of 14 residues. Germline values: CDR1 SNHLY, CDR2 FYNNEI. The DNA for the CDR3 is TGTGCCAGCACTCCCCGGGGGTTTGGCGGGGAGCTGTTTTTT. It yields the protein CASTPRGFGGELFF. The full variable domain, with the rest looked up from reference TRBV2 and TRBJ2-2, is EPEVTQTPSHQVTQMGQEVILRCVPISNHLYFYWYRQILGQKVEFLVSFYNNEISEKSEIFDDQFSVERPDGSNFTLKIRSTKLEDSAMYFCASTPRGFGGELFFGEGSRLTVL.

In this sample, this clonotype turned up a few times. The J gene is TRBJ1-2, the V gene TRBV20-1, with 9 bases matching TRBD1. The junction had 6 bases not matched to a gene; V was cut back by 6 bases and J by 4 bases. The CDR3 contains 13 residues. The germline V gene has CDR1 DFQATT and CDR2 SNEGSKA (reference sequence). Written as DNA, the CDR3 is TGCAGTGCCGGACAGGGGCGCATCTATGGCTACACCTTC. Encoded protein: CSAGQGRIYGYTF.

This clonotype was recorded at least ten times. V gene TRBV20-1 combines with J gene TRBJ2-1; the match to TRBD2 covers 13 bases. Losses at the gene ends were 1 base for V and 10 bases for J; bases not matched to a gene: 7. The CDR3 loop spans 15 amino acids. Germline CDR1 is DFQATT and CDR2 is SNEGSKA (reference sequence). CDR3: CSARGTSGSAEEQFF. The CDR3 DNA follows: TGCAGTGCTAGAGGGACTAGCGGGAGTGCCGAGGAGCAGTTCTTC.

This clonotype was detected ten times or more. The chain links TRBV12-3 or TRBV12-4 to TRBJ2-2, with 10 bases identical to TRBD1. J lost 5 bases, V lost 3 bases, and 27 bases had no gene match. This CDR3 contains 23 residues. The CDR3 is CASSFSQSLDAFRDRGFTGELFF. For the CDR3, the DNA is TGTGCCAGCAGTTTCTCCCAAAGTTTAGATGCGTTTCGGGACAGGGGATTTACCGGGGAGCTGTTTTTT.

This clonotype was detected many times. The chain employs TRBV28 and TRBJ1-5, with TRBD1 identical over 7 bases. V shed 3 bases, J shed 3 bases, and the junction held 11 bases outside the gene matches. Per germline, CDR1 MDHEN and CDR2 SYDVKM. The CDR3 loop spans 17 amino acids. CDR3 residues: CASSFPTGQAINQPQHF. The CDR3 DNA sequence: TGTGCCAGCAGTTTCCCAACAGGACAGGCAATCAATCAGCCCCAGCATTTT.

This clonotype has at least ten counts. The V gene is TRBV7-9, the J gene TRBJ2-3; a possible D gene is TRBD1 (6 bases). Germline V gene sequence: CDR1 SEHNR, CDR2 FQNEAQ (reference sequence). V dropped 5 bases and J dropped 4 bases, with 16 bases sitting between them. The CDR3 spans 15 residues. CDR3 protein: CASSHRQAQADTQYF. DNA of the CDR3: TGTGCCAGCAGCCATAGACAGGCCCAAGCAGATACGCAGTATTTT.

This clonotype was recorded many times. This CDR3 is CASSLDRTNSPLHF. The CDR3 DNA reads as TGTGCCAGCAGTTTAGACAGGACAAATTCACCCCTCCACTTT. The V and J genes are TRBV12-3 or TRBV12-4 and TRBJ1-6, with a possible D match to TRBD1 (5 bases). Trimming cost V 1 base and J 7 bases, with 8 bases left between them. The CDR3 is 14 amino acids.

This clonotype has a handful of counts. The rearrangement uses TRBV9 and TRBJ1-3; weak D call: TRBD1 (5 bases). This CDR3 comprises 17 residues. V was pared by 4 bases and J by 0 bases, with 17 bases between. Germline loops: CDR1 SGDLS, CDR2 YYNGEE. Here the CDR3 reads CASSFRVGEVSGNTIYF. CDR3 coding DNA: TGTGCCAGCAGCTTCAGGGTAGGAGAGGTCTCTGGAAACACCATATATTTT.

This clonotype came up many times. The chain is built from TRBV19 and TRBJ2-4, with D tentatively TRBD1 (8 bases). The CDR3 extends over 17 amino acids. With 4 bases removed from V and 6 bases from J, the gap between germline ends came to 22 bases. Germline assignment: CDR1 LNHDA and CDR2 SQIVND (reference sequence). The CDR3 is CASSTITKDREGNIQYF. The CDR3 nucleotides read TGTGCCAGTAGTACGATCACGAAGGACAGGGAGGGAAACATTCAGTACTTC.

This clonotype came up many times. The chain carries TRBV18 and TRBJ1-1, with 8 bases fitting TRBD1. This CDR3 comprises 17 residues. The germline CDR1 and CDR2 sequences are KGHSH and LQKENI. J lost 3 bases, V lost 4 bases, and 13 bases had no gene match. CDR3 in amino acids: CASSRNGPTGDHTEAFF. The CDR3 nucleotides read TGTGCCAGCTCACGCAATGGACCGACAGGGGATCACACTGAAGCTTTCTTT.

This clonotype was picked up a small number of times. The CDR3 spells CASSQITGTTQGYTF. CDR3 nucleotides: TGCGCCAGCAGCCAAATCACCGGGACCACACAAGGCTACACCTTC. The chain links TRBV4-3 to TRBJ1-2; D may be TRBD1 (5 bases). V lost 2 bases and J lost 8, with 18 bases in between. The CDR3 runs 15 residues. Per the germline V gene, CDR1 is LGHNA and CDR2 is YSLEER.

This clonotype has a count of ten or more. V is TRBV20-1 and J is TRBJ2-5; weak D call: TRBD1 (7 bases). The germline V gene has CDR1 DFQATT and CDR2 SNEGSKA (reference sequence). The CDR3 totals 14 residues. V lost 6 bases and J 4 bases, leaving 18 bases between the germline ends. CDR3 sequence: CSATRGVGGETQYF. Here the CDR3 DNA reads TGCAGTGCGACCAGGGGGGTGGGAGGAGAGACCCAGTACTTC.

In its sample, this clonotype was seen many times. J is TRBJ2-2 and V is TRBV5-1; D is unresolved. V was pared by 0 bases and J by 0 bases, with 9 bases between. Germline CDR1 reads SGHRS; CDR2 reads YFSETQ. The CDR3 runs to 16 residues. The CDR3 loop reads CASSLGPIANTGELFF. In DNA, the CDR3 is TGCGCCAGCAGCTTGGGTCCAATCGCGAACACCGGGGAGCTGTTTTTT. Supplemented by reference TRBV5-1 and TRBJ2-2, the full variable domain reads KAGVTQTPRYLIKTRGQQVTLSCSPISGHRSVSWYQQTPGQGLQFLFEYFSETQRNKGNFPGRFSGRQFSNSRSEMNVSTLELGDSALYLCASSLGPIANTGELFFGEGSRLTVL.